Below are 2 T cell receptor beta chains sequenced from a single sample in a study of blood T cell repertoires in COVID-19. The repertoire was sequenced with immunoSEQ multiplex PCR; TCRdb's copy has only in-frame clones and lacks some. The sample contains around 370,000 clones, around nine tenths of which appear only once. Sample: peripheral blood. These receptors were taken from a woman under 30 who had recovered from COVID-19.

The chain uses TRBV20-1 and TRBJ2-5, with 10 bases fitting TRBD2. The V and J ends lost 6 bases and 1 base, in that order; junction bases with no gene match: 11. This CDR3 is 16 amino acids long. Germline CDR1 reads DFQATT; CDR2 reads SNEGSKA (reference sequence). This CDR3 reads CSASRGSGRSQETQYF. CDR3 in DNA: TGCAGTGCAAGTCGGGGTAGCGGGAGGTCCCAAGAGACCCAGTACTTC.

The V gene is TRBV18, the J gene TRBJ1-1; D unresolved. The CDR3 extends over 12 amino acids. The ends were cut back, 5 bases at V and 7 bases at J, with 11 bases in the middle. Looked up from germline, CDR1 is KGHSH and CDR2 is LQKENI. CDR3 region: CASSSTSHEAFF. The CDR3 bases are TGTGCCAGCTCATCTACGTCGCATGAAGCTTTCTTT.